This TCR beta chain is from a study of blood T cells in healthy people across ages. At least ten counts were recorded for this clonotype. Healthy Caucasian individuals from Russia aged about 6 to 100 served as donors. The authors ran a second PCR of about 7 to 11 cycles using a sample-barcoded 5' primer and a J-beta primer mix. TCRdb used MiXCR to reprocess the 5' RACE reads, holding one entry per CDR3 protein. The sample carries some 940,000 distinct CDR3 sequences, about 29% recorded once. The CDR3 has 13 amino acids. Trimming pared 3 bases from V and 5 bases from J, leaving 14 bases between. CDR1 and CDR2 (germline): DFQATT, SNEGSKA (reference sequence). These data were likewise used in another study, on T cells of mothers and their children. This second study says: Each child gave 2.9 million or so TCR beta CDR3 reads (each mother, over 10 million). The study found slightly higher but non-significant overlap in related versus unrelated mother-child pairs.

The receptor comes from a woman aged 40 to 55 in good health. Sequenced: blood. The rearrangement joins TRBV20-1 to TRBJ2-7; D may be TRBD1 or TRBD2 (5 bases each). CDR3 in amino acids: CSASLPGTHEQYF. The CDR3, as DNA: TGCAGTGCTAGCCTTCCCGGGACCCACGAGCAGTACTTC.